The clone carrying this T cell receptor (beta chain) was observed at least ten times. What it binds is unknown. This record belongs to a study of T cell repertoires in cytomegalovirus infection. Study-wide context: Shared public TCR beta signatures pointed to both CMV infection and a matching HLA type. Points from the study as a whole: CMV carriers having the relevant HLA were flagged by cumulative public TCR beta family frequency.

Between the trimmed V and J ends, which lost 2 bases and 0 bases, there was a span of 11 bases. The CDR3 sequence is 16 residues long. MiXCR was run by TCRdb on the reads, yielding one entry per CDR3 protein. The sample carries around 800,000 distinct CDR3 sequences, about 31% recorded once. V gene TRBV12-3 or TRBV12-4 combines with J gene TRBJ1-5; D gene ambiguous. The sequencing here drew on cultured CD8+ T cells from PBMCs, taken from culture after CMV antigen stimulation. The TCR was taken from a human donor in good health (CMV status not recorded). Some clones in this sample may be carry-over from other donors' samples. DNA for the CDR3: TGTGCCAGCAGTTTATGGGCGGAGGATAGCAATCAGCCCCAGCATTTT. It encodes CASSLWAEDSNQPQHF.